This T cell receptor beta chain was sequenced for a study of T cell clonotyping in hematopoietic cell transplantation. The V and J ends lost 0 bases and 3 bases respectively, with 6 bases between them. The germline CDR1 and CDR2 sequences are SGHNT and YYREEE (reference sequence). CDR3 length: 13 amino acids. Data came from immunoSEQ multiplex PCR; TCRdb stores just in-frame clones and leaves some out. The sample has around 15,000 clones, less than 80% seen once. This specimen consisted of PBMCs, obtained 30 days after allogeneic stem cell transplant. This sequence was found in a male patient aged 50 to 60 who had an allogeneic stem cell transplant from an unrelated donor, so T cells may come from the graft donor. Some clones in this sample may be carry-over from other donors' samples. The chain has TRBV5-4 and TRBJ1-2, with D uncertain. The CDR3 region is CASSLGRDYGYTF. For the CDR3, the DNA is TGTGCCAGCAGCTTGGGGAGGGACTATGGCTACACCTTC.